These T cell receptor beta chains were read from a single sample in a study of cytomegalovirus exposure and HLA in healthy donors. Measured with immunoSEQ multiplex PCR; TCRdb has only the in-frame clones, and not every one. Seen here are more than 95,000 clones, about three quarters observed once, and the top ten hold around 5.8%. Material for sequencing was PBMCs. The receptor set was obtained from a woman between 40 and 55 years old in good health and CMV-seronegative. Each CDR3 is given with its conserved first and last residue. A D gene is named only where the DNA matches it firmly. Size is omitted from some rows. Given values are once, few, many or a class for expanded clones.

j_call	d_call	clone_size	v_call	cdr3_nt	cdr3_aa
TRBJ1-3	TRBD1	NA	TRBV7-9	TGTTCCAGCAGCTTAGACAGGGGAGGAAACACCATATATTTT	CSSSLDRGGNTIYF
TRBJ2-3	TRBD2	NA	TRBV9	TGTGCCAGCAGCCCAGCGGGCGGGAGAGATACGCAGTATTTT	CASSPAGGRDTQYF
TRBJ2-6	NA	NA	TRBV2	TGTGCCAGCAGCGAGGTAGTCTCTGGGGCCAACGTCCTGACTTTC	CASSEVVSGANVLTF
TRBJ2-1	TRBD2	once	TRBV28	TGTGCCAGCAGTTTTTCGACTAGCGGGAGGGCTGAGCAGTTCTTC	CASSFSTSGRAEQFF
TRBJ2-3	NA	NA	TRBV27	TGTGCCAGCAGTTTAATGTTAGCAAACACAGATACGCAGTATTTT	CASSLMLANTDTQYF
TRBJ1-1	TRBD1	NA	TRBV11-2	TGTGCCAGCAGCCAATCGGGACAGGGGGGTACTGAAGCTTTCTTT	CASSQSGQGGTEAFF
TRBJ2-1	TRBD2	NA	TRBV27	TGTGCCAGCAGCAGTTTACGCCCGACTAGCGGAATATACAATGAGCAGTTCTTC	CASSSLRPTSGIYNEQFF
TRBJ2-3	NA	NA	TRBV27	TGTGCCAGCAGTTTTTGGGGGCGTACCACAGATACGCAGTATTTT	CASSFWGRTTDTQYF
TRBJ1-1	TRBD1	few	TRBV2	TGTGCCAGCGTGGCCGGCCTACAGGGGTTCACTGAAGCTTTCTTT	CASVAGLQGFTEAFF
TRBJ2-1	NA	NA	TRBV27	TGTGCCAGCAGTTTAGCAGGGGTACCCTACAATGAGCAGTTCTTC	CASSLAGVPYNEQFF
TRBJ2-1	NA	NA	TRBV6-1	TGTGCCAGCAGTAGCGGACAGAACAATGAGCAGTTCTTC	CASSSGQNNEQFF
TRBJ2-7	NA	NA	TRBV29-1	TGCAGCGTTAGTCGGGGGGGACAGGGCTCTTCCTACGAGCAGTACTTC	CSVSRGGQGSSYEQYF
TRBJ1-3	TRBD1	few	TRBV19	TGTGCCAGTAGCGGGACAGAGTCTGGAAACACCATATATTTT	CASSGTESGNTIYF
TRBJ1-1	TRBD1	NA	TRBV5-1	TGCGCCAGCAGCCAGGACAGGGTGGGGGCTGGCACTGAAGCTTTCTTT	CASSQDRVGAGTEAFF
TRBJ1-6	NA	NA	TRBV4-3	TGCGCCAGCAGCCAAGAAACAGGCAGGTCACCCCTCCACTTT	CASSQETGRSPLHF
TRBJ2-3	TRBD2	NA	TRBV29-1	TGCAGCGGGGCTAGCGGTCTCGGCACAGATACGCAGTATTTT	CSGASGLGTDTQYF
TRBJ1-1	NA	NA	TRBV5-1	TGCGCCGGACCGGGACAAGTGAACACTGAAGCTTTCTTT	CAGPGQVNTEAFF
TRBJ2-7	TRBD2	NA	TRBV28	TGTGCCAGCAGTTTACAGCGGGGACCCTACGAGCAGTACTTC	CASSLQRGPYEQYF
TRBJ2-3	TRBD1	NA	TRBV5-1	TGCGCCAGCAACCCTACAGGGGGGGATACGCAGTATTTT	CASNPTGGDTQYF
TRBJ1-4	TRBD1	once	TRBV5-8	TGTGCCAGCAACTTACAGCAGGGGGGTAATGAAAAACTGTTTTTT	CASNLQQGGNEKLFF
TRBJ2-7	TRBD1	NA	TRBV7-9	TGTGCCAGCAGCGCTCTCCGGGACAGGGACTACGAGCAGTACTTC	CASSALRDRDYEQYF
TRBJ1-4	TRBD1	NA	TRBV5-1	TGCGCCAGCAGCTTGACCTGGGACAGGGGGCGACAGGAAAAACTGTTTTTT	CASSLTWDRGRQEKLFF
TRBJ2-7	TRBD1	NA	TRBV7-6	TGTGCCAGCAGCTTAGGGACAGGGATTGCCTACGAGCAGTACTTC	CASSLGTGIAYEQYF
TRBJ2-1	TRBD2	NA	TRBV27	TGTGCCAGCAGCCCGTTAGCGGGAGGGCCTCTTAATGAGCAGTTCTTC	CASSPLAGGPLNEQFF